This T cell receptor (beta chain) was sequenced for a study of cytomegalovirus exposure and HLA in healthy donors. General study findings and limits: One cluster of highly shared sequence variants probably arose as a sequencing artifact.

Notes on this clone: Its antigen is not known.

PCR primers comprised 60 Vbeta and 13 Jbeta primers. Produced via immunoSEQ multiplex PCR; TCRdb's table is partial and in-frame only. The sample has over 150,000 clones, just under 80% seen once. Sequencing was carried out using PBMCs. This receptor was obtained from a woman aged 45-59 years in good health and CMV-seropositive.

The CDR3 nucleotides read TGTGCCAGCAGCTTAGTTGGACAGGGTGTCTATGGCTACACCTTC. Its protein product is CASSLVGQGVYGYTF. V gene TRBV7-9 combines with J gene TRBJ1-2; 8 bases fit TRBD1. Unmatched junction bases numbered 5, after V lost 1 base and J lost 4 bases. This CDR3 comprises 15 residues. Germline V lookup: CDR1 SEHNR, CDR2 FQNEAQ (reference sequence).